A selection of T cell receptor beta chains follows, all from one sample in a study of T cell clonotyping in hematopoietic cell transplantation. Measured with immunoSEQ multiplex PCR; TCRdb has only the in-frame clones, and not every one. The data contain approximately 46,000 clones, 85% to 90% of them singletons. The sequenced sample was peripheral blood mononuclear cells, obtained before stem cell transplant. These receptors were taken from a man aged 55 to 70 with biphenotypic leukemia. Some clones in this sample may be carry-over from other donors' samples. Both conserved end residues are part of each CDR3. The order of the fields is D gene, clone size, J gene, V gene, CDR3 DNA, CDR3 protein. A D gene is named only where the DNA matches it firmly. Rows may omit the clone size; those that give it use once, few, many or a size class.

d_call: NA
clone_size: once
j_call: TRBJ1-5
v_call: TRBV7-2
cdr3_nt: TGTGCCAGCAGCTTAGACCCCAATCAGCCCCAGCATTTT
cdr3_aa: CASSLDPNQPQHF

d_call: NA
clone_size: NA
j_call: TRBJ1-2
v_call: TRBV13
cdr3_nt: TGTGCCAGCAGCTTTCGGGACCTCGTCTATGGCTACACCTTC
cdr3_aa: CASSFRDLVYGYTF

d_call: NA
clone_size: few
j_call: TRBJ1-1
v_call: TRBV7-6
cdr3_nt: TGTGCCAGCAGCCTGAACACTGAAGCTTTCTTT
cdr3_aa: CASSLNTEAFF

d_call: NA
clone_size: NA
j_call: TRBJ1-2
v_call: TRBV4-3
cdr3_nt: TGCGCCAGCAGCCGAGTGCCCCGGGACAAAGGCCATGGCTACACCTTC
cdr3_aa: CASSRVPRDKGHGYTF

d_call: TRBD1
clone_size: NA
j_call: TRBJ1-2
v_call: TRBV7-9
cdr3_nt: TGTGCCAGCAGCTTAGGAGGGACAGAGTATGGCTACACCTTC
cdr3_aa: CASSLGGTEYGYTF

d_call: NA
clone_size: NA
j_call: TRBJ2-3
v_call: TRBV28
cdr3_nt: TGTGCCAGCAGTGGGGACTCCACAGATACGCAGTATTTT
cdr3_aa: CASSGDSTDTQYF

d_call: NA
clone_size: NA
j_call: TRBJ1-2
v_call: TRBV10-3
cdr3_nt: TGTGCCATCAGTGAGTCGATCCTGGACCAGGGCCTTAACTATGGCTACACCTTC
cdr3_aa: CAISESILDQGLNYGYTF

d_call: NA
clone_size: NA
j_call: TRBJ2-2
v_call: TRBV28
cdr3_nt: TGTGCCAGCAGCGAGGGGGGGACCGGGGAGCTGTTTTTT
cdr3_aa: CASSEGGTGELFF

d_call: NA
clone_size: NA
j_call: TRBJ1-5
v_call: TRBV6-5
cdr3_nt: TGTGCCAGCAGCATGGCGGGAAGGGATCAGCCCCAGCATTTT
cdr3_aa: CASSMAGRDQPQHF

d_call: NA
clone_size: NA
j_call: TRBJ2-7
v_call: TRBV6-5
cdr3_nt: TGTGCCAGCAGCCGCAGTCGGGACTACGAGCAGTACTTC
cdr3_aa: CASSRSRDYEQYF

d_call: NA
clone_size: NA
j_call: TRBJ2-5
v_call: TRBV6-5
cdr3_nt: TGTGCCAGCAGTTTTGGGGCAGTCGGAAAAACCCAGTACTTC
cdr3_aa: CASSFGAVGKTQYF

d_call: NA
clone_size: NA
j_call: TRBJ2-7
v_call: TRBV6-1
cdr3_nt: TGTGCCAGCAGACTTCAACAGACCTACGAGCAGTACTTC
cdr3_aa: CASRLQQTYEQYF

d_call: TRBD1
clone_size: NA
j_call: TRBJ2-7
v_call: TRBV6-5
cdr3_nt: TGTGCCAGCAAAAGGGGACAGGGGATCTACGAGCAGTACTTC
cdr3_aa: CASKRGQGIYEQYF

d_call: NA
clone_size: NA
j_call: TRBJ1-3
v_call: TRBV30
cdr3_nt: TGTGCCTGGAGTGTACCGTCCACAGACACCTTTACTTTTGGAAACACCATATATTTT
cdr3_aa: CAWSVPSTDTFTFGNTIYF

d_call: NA
clone_size: NA
j_call: TRBJ2-6
v_call: TRBV9
cdr3_nt: TGTGCCAGCAGCGTAGCCGGGCCTGGGGCCAACGTCCTGACTTTC
cdr3_aa: CASSVAGPGANVLTF

d_call: TRBD1
clone_size: NA
j_call: TRBJ2-7
v_call: TRBV14
cdr3_nt: TGTGCCAGCAGCCCACGGACAGGGGGCTCCTACGAGCAGTACTTC
cdr3_aa: CASSPRTGGSYEQYF

d_call: TRBD1
clone_size: NA
j_call: TRBJ2-7
v_call: TRBV30
cdr3_nt: TGTGCCTGGACCCCCGTGAGGACAGGGGCGTGGTACTTC
cdr3_aa: CAWTPVRTGAWYF

d_call: TRBD2
clone_size: NA
j_call: TRBJ2-5
v_call: TRBV4-1
cdr3_nt: TGCGCCAGCAGCCAGGGAGCGGGAGTCGTTCAAGAGACCCAGTACTTC
cdr3_aa: CASSQGAGVVQETQYF

d_call: TRBD1
clone_size: NA
j_call: TRBJ1-2
v_call: TRBV6-1
cdr3_nt: TGTGCCAGCAGTCGGGACAGAGTTACTGATGGCTACACCTTC
cdr3_aa: CASSRDRVTDGYTF

d_call: NA
clone_size: NA
j_call: TRBJ1-1
v_call: TRBV10-3
cdr3_nt: TGTGCCATCGGGTCTGCAGGAGTGAACACTGAAGCTTTCTTT
cdr3_aa: CAIGSAGVNTEAFF

d_call: NA
clone_size: NA
j_call: TRBJ1-1
v_call: TRBV28
cdr3_nt: TGTGCCAGCAGTTTCCCTCCAGAATACACTGAAGCTTTCTTT
cdr3_aa: CASSFPPEYTEAFF

d_call: TRBD2
clone_size: NA
j_call: TRBJ2-1
v_call: TRBV19
cdr3_nt: TGTGCCAGTAGTATCAACCCTAGCGGGAGGGTGAGTGAGCAGTTCTTC
cdr3_aa: CASSINPSGRVSEQFF

d_call: NA
clone_size: NA
j_call: TRBJ1-5
v_call: TRBV27
cdr3_nt: TGTGCCAGCAGTTCGGGCGGCTATCAGCCCCAGCATTTT
cdr3_aa: CASSSGGYQPQHF

d_call: NA
clone_size: few
j_call: TRBJ1-2
v_call: TRBV7-3
cdr3_nt: TGTGCCAGCAGCTTAACAGGGACCTATGGCTACACCTTC
cdr3_aa: CASSLTGTYGYTF

d_call: TRBD1
clone_size: NA
j_call: TRBJ1-5
v_call: TRBV9
cdr3_nt: TGTGCCAGCAGCGAGACAGGGGCCCCGGAGCCCCAGCATTTT
cdr3_aa: CASSETGAPEPQHF

d_call: TRBD1
clone_size: NA
j_call: TRBJ2-1
v_call: TRBV7-3
cdr3_nt: TGTGCCAGCAGCAGACAGGGGGTTGGGGCCTACAATGAGCAGTTCTTC
cdr3_aa: CASSRQGVGAYNEQFF

d_call: NA
clone_size: NA
j_call: TRBJ2-3
v_call: TRBV2
cdr3_nt: TGTGCCAGCATAGTCGGGACCTACCCAGATACGCAGTATTTT
cdr3_aa: CASIVGTYPDTQYF

d_call: NA
clone_size: once
j_call: TRBJ2-2
v_call: TRBV7-9
cdr3_nt: TGTGCCAGCAGCTTATCCGGGACCACCGGGGAGCTGTTTTTT
cdr3_aa: CASSLSGTTGELFF

d_call: NA
clone_size: NA
j_call: TRBJ2-1
v_call: TRBV5-4
cdr3_nt: TGTGCCAGCAGCTTAAATGAGCAGTTCTTC
cdr3_aa: CASSLNEQFF

d_call: TRBD1
clone_size: few
j_call: TRBJ2-3
v_call: TRBV30
cdr3_nt: TGTGCCTGGAGTGTAGGGACAGGACCCACAGATACGCAGTATTTT
cdr3_aa: CAWSVGTGPTDTQYF

d_call: NA
clone_size: NA
j_call: TRBJ2-5
v_call: TRBV5-4
cdr3_nt: TGTGCCAGCAGCTCCCGTATGGGCCAAGAGACCCAGTACTTC
cdr3_aa: CASSSRMGQETQYF

d_call: NA
clone_size: NA
j_call: TRBJ2-7
v_call: TRBV28
cdr3_nt: TGTGCCAGCAACCGGGGGCTTTACGAGCAGTACTTC
cdr3_aa: CASNRGLYEQYF

d_call: NA
clone_size: NA
j_call: TRBJ2-5
v_call: TRBV20-1
cdr3_nt: TGCAGTGCGGTCCTGTCAGAGACCCAGTACTTC
cdr3_aa: CSAVLSETQYF

d_call: NA
clone_size: NA
j_call: TRBJ1-3
v_call: TRBV4-1
cdr3_nt: TGCGCCAGCAGCCTAGACACGGGAAACACCATATATTTT
cdr3_aa: CASSLDTGNTIYF

d_call: NA
clone_size: NA
j_call: TRBJ1-5
v_call: TRBV5-6
cdr3_nt: TGTGCCAGCAGCTTGGGAGGGTCAAATCAGCCCCAGCATTTT
cdr3_aa: CASSLGGSNQPQHF

d_call: TRBD2
clone_size: medium-sized
j_call: TRBJ2-1
v_call: TRBV19
cdr3_nt: TGTGCCAGTAGTATGGGGGGGACGAACTACAATGAGCAGTTCTTC
cdr3_aa: CASSMGGTNYNEQFF

d_call: TRBD1
clone_size: NA
j_call: TRBJ2-7
v_call: TRBV28
cdr3_nt: TGTGCCAGCAGGACAGGGATTGACTACGAGCAGTACTTC
cdr3_aa: CASRTGIDYEQYF

d_call: NA
clone_size: few
j_call: TRBJ2-2
v_call: TRBV14
cdr3_nt: TGTGCCAGCAGTCCGAGTAGGGCCGGGGAGCTGTTTTTT
cdr3_aa: CASSPSRAGELFF

d_call: TRBD1
clone_size: NA
j_call: TRBJ1-2
v_call: TRBV27
cdr3_nt: TGTGCCAGCACGGACAGGTATGGAGGCTACACCTTC
cdr3_aa: CASTDRYGGYTF

d_call: NA
clone_size: NA
j_call: TRBJ1-2
v_call: TRBV6-5
cdr3_nt: TGTGCCAGCAGTTACTCGGCCGGACAGCACTATGGCTACACCTTC
cdr3_aa: CASSYSAGQHYGYTF

d_call: NA
clone_size: NA
j_call: TRBJ2-2
v_call: TRBV5-1
cdr3_nt: TGCGCCAGCAGCTTCTCCCCGGGCCGAGACACCGGGGAGCTGTTTTTT
cdr3_aa: CASSFSPGRDTGELFF

d_call: NA
clone_size: NA
j_call: TRBJ2-5
v_call: TRBV9
cdr3_nt: TGTGCCAGCAGCCCAAGGACTGAGACGGAGACCCAGTACTTC
cdr3_aa: CASSPRTETETQYF

d_call: NA
clone_size: NA
j_call: TRBJ2-3
v_call: TRBV19
cdr3_nt: TGTGCCAGTGCAAGTTTTAACGGCCCCTTAACCTATACGCAGTATTTT
cdr3_aa: CASASFNGPLTYTQYF

d_call: NA
clone_size: NA
j_call: TRBJ1-1
v_call: TRBV19
cdr3_nt: TGTGCCAGTAGTATGATACCGGGACGGCTGGGTTTTCAAGGCACTGAAGCTTTCTTT
cdr3_aa: CASSMIPGRLGFQGTEAFF

d_call: NA
clone_size: once
j_call: TRBJ1-5
v_call: TRBV27
cdr3_nt: TGTGCCAGCAGTTTAGGGCCGGACAGACCCAATCAGCCCCAGCATTTT
cdr3_aa: CASSLGPDRPNQPQHF

d_call: TRBD1
clone_size: NA
j_call: TRBJ2-3
v_call: TRBV6-4
cdr3_nt: TGTGCCAGCAGCCGGGACAGGGGGTCCGGCACAGATACGCAGTATTTT
cdr3_aa: CASSRDRGSGTDTQYF

d_call: NA
clone_size: NA
j_call: TRBJ2-7
v_call: TRBV30
cdr3_nt: TGTGCCTGGAGTGGAGCCCCGGAGACCTACGAGCAGTACTTC
cdr3_aa: CAWSGAPETYEQYF

d_call: NA
clone_size: once
j_call: TRBJ1-2
v_call: TRBV19
cdr3_nt: TGTGCCAGTAGTATCCATGGCGCCGATGGCTACACCTTC
cdr3_aa: CASSIHGADGYTF

d_call: TRBD2
clone_size: NA
j_call: TRBJ2-1
v_call: TRBV14
cdr3_nt: TGTGCCAGCAGCCGACTAGCCCCAGAACCCCACAATGAGCAGTTCTTC
cdr3_aa: CASSRLAPEPHNEQFF

d_call: NA
clone_size: NA
j_call: TRBJ2-2
v_call: TRBV5-1
cdr3_nt: TGCGCCAGCAGTCCCGGCGACGGCGGGGTTTCCGGGGAGCTGTTTTTT
cdr3_aa: CASSPGDGGVSGELFF

d_call: NA
clone_size: NA
j_call: TRBJ2-3
v_call: TRBV5-1
cdr3_nt: TGCGCCAGCAGCTTGGGAGGGGCCGGGGCGAGGGCGCAGTATTTT
cdr3_aa: CASSLGGAGARAQYF

d_call: TRBD1
clone_size: few
j_call: TRBJ1-2
v_call: TRBV7-9
cdr3_nt: TGTGCCAGCAGCTCGGACAGGGCGAACTATGGCTACACCTTC
cdr3_aa: CASSSDRANYGYTF

d_call: NA
clone_size: NA
j_call: TRBJ2-5
v_call: TRBV4-2
cdr3_nt: TGTGCCAGCAGCCAATACCCGTCCCACCCGTCTGGCGAAAACTTCCAAGAGACCCAGTACTTC
cdr3_aa: CASSQYPSHPSGENFQETQYF

d_call: NA
clone_size: NA
j_call: TRBJ1-1
v_call: TRBV2
cdr3_nt: TGTGCCAGCCTGCCCCCTGGGAAGAACACTGAAGCTTTCTTT
cdr3_aa: CASLPPGKNTEAFF

d_call: NA
clone_size: NA
j_call: TRBJ1-1
v_call: TRBV25-1
cdr3_nt: TGTGCCAGCAGTGAAAGGGGGGGCGAGTTAGGGAACACTGAAGCTTTCTTT
cdr3_aa: CASSERGGELGNTEAFF